Listed here are 11 T cell receptor beta chains from one sample, sequenced in a study of CXCR3-negative and CXCR3-positive naive CD8 T cells. Findings and limits, study-wide: Naive cells positive for CXCR3 carried more hydrophobic TRB CDR3s than CXCR3-negative ones.

Their specific antigens are unknown. The authors made the TRB cDNA libraries by 5' RACE using UMI labels. TCRdb re-called the 5' RACE reads; one entry per CDR3 protein, DNA not given. Recorded for this sample: tens of thousands of distinct CDR3 sequences. The sample consisted of naive CXCR3+ CD8+ T cells from blood. Subset in this sample: CD45RO-CCR7+CD27+CD95- naive CD8+ T cells expressing CXCR3 (TNR3+). The receptors derive from a human donor in good health. Some clones in this sample may be carry-over from other donors' samples.

The chain's CDR3 is CASRFPGQGCKSSYEQYF. The chain couples TRBV28 to TRBJ2-7; TCRdb reports TRBD1, a call that lacks DNA to check it against. This CDR3 has 18 amino acids. CDR1 and CDR2 (germline): MDHEN, SYDVKM.

The V gene is TRBV7-6, the J gene TRBJ2-7; TCRdb reports TRBD2, a call that lacks DNA to check it against. The CDR3 loop spans 15 amino acids. The V gene's germline CDR1 is SGHVS and CDR2 FNYEAQ. The CDR3: CASSLEGGRGTEQYF.

The V call is TRBV5-6, the J call TRBJ2-7; the TCRdb call, TRBD1, lacks DNA for checking. The CDR3 spans 14 residues. Germline V CDR1 and CDR2: SGHDT, YYEEEE. The CDR3: CASSFPGTAYEQYF.

The chain carries TRBV28 and TRBJ2-5; no DNA is available, so the TRBD1 call from TCRdb remains unchecked. The CDR3 is made up of 15 amino acids. The germline V gene encodes CDR1 MDHEN and CDR2 SYDVKM. The CDR3 is CASSGGLRYQETQYF.

This chain links TRBV12-3 or TRBV12-4 with TRBJ1-2; TCRdb lists TRBD1, though no DNA is available to test this call. The length of the CDR3 is 15 residues. CDR3: CASSFAGGMTIGYTF.

This chain connects TRBV5-6 to TRBJ1-1; TCRdb returns TRBD1, unconfirmable since there is no DNA. Germline values: CDR1 SGHDT, CDR2 YYEEEE. This CDR3 spans 15 amino acids. The CDR3 reads CASSLGGLWGTEAFF.

The chain employs TRBV29-1 and TRBJ2-3. Germline V lookup: CDR1 SQVTM, CDR2 ANQGSEA. This CDR3 has 13 amino acids. CDR3 protein: CSVVRLNTDTQYF.

This sequence joins TRBV3-1 and TRBJ2-5; TCRdb designates TRBD1, a call that cannot be tested without DNA. Per germline, CDR1 LGHDT and CDR2 YNNKEL (reference sequence). The length of the CDR3 is 15 residues. CDR3 protein: CASSQESLQQETQYF.

The chain links TRBV2 to TRBJ2-7; absent DNA, TCRdb's TRBD1 call cannot be checked. This CDR3 spans 14 amino acids. The germline V gene has CDR1 SNHLY and CDR2 FYNNEI. This chain's CDR3 is CASSSDREVDEQYF.

V is TRBV28 and J is TRBJ2-3; TCRdb's D call, TRBD1, is unchecked because there is no DNA. This CDR3 contains 16 residues. Germline values: CDR1 MDHEN, CDR2 SYDVKM. The CDR3 reads CASSHGDRQWRDTQYF.

V and J are TRBV20-1 and TRBJ1-6; as DNA is missing, the TRBD1 call by TCRdb cannot be tested. The V gene's germline CDR1 is DFQATT and CDR2 SNEGSKA (reference sequence). The CDR3 is made up of 14 amino acids. The CDR3 loop reads CSKRTGAEGSPLHF.